The following is a TCR beta chain sequence with its context. These data originate in a study of blood T cell repertoires in COVID-19. Study context: The cDNA or gDNA used as material had been derived from T cells, B-cell-depleted T cells, or PBMCs.

The authors' processing: Estimation of nucleated cell counts was performed using reference gene primer amplification. The table came from immunoSEQ multiplex PCR; TCRdb's copy has only in-frame clones and leaves some out. V and J calls and clone size are as listed in that table; D and trimming were resolved from the DNA. The sample shows 400,000 or so clones, roughly 87% of them seen only once. Recruitment covered about two dozen US areas and drew participants whose ages spanned about 18 to 89 years. What the recovered Cohort 3 donors had was two negative PCRs, clearance, or symptom resolution. Input material: PBMCs or T cells enriched from blood (not recorded which). The source is a man younger than 35 who had recovered from COVID-19.

The CDR3 region is CASSQDGGYNNEQFF. The CDR3 DNA follows: TGTGCCAGCAGCCAAGATGGAGGCTATAACAATGAGCAGTTCTTC. The chain is built from TRBV3-1 (or the pseudogene TRBV3-2) and TRBJ2-1, with D perhaps TRBD2 (5 bases). The germline gives CDR1 LGHDT, CDR2 YNNKEL (reference sequence). The V and J ends lost 0 bases and 5 bases respectively, with 11 bases between them. This CDR3 region has 15 residues.